What follows is one TCR beta chain and its context. The antigen is not known. The data were taken from a study of cytomegalovirus exposure and HLA in healthy donors. Study observations and caveats: Indistinguishable V segments such as TRBV6-2 and TRBV6-3 were excluded. When a later analysis was performed, an Asian-associated ancestry cluster reportedly had fewer N-insertions than the roughly 700-donor mean. A previous analysis found most TCR beta V segments productive roughly 87% or roughly 30% of the time.

CDR3 length equals 14 residues. V shed 6 bases and J 8 bases; nucleotides not matched to a gene: 11. The germline gives CDR1 SNHLY, CDR2 FYNNEI. Amplification used 60 Vbeta primers and 13 Jbeta primers. The protocol was immunoSEQ multiplex PCR, while the TCRdb copy is restricted to in-frame clones and leaves out a portion. The sample lists some 210,000 clones; 77% were seen once. The specimen was PBMCs. V gene TRBV2 combines with J gene TRBJ1-2, with 8 bases lining up with TRBD1. This TCR derives from a woman in her thirties in good health and CMV-seropositive. CDR3 loop: CASRRTGLTQGYTF. As DNA, the CDR3 is TGTGCCAGCAGGAGGACAGGGCTAACTCAAGGCTACACCTTC.